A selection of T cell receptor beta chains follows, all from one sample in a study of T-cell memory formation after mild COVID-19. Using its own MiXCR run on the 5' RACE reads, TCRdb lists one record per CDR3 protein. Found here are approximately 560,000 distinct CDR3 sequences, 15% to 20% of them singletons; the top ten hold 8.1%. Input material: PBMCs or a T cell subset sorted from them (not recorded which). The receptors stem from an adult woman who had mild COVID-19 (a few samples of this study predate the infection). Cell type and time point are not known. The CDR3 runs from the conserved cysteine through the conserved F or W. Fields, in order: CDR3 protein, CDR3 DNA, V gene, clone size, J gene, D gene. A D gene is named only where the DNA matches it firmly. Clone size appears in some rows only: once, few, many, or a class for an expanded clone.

CASSPQIRDRGTGELFF,TGTGCCAGCAGCCCGCAAATCCGGGACAGGGGCACCGGGGAGCTGTTTTTT,TRBV7-9,.,TRBJ2-2,TRBD1
CASSVGGFDEQFF,TGTGCCAGCAGCGTAGGTGGATTCGATGAGCAGTTCTTC,TRBV9,few,TRBJ2-1,.
CATSSWASGSYEQYF,TGTGCCACCAGCAGCTGGGCTAGCGGGAGTTACGAGCAGTACTTC,TRBV15,.,TRBJ2-7,TRBD2
CASSRGQGAGELFF,TGCGCCAGCAGCCGAGGACAGGGGGCCGGGGAGCTGTTTTTT,TRBV5-1,.,TRBJ2-2,TRBD1
CASSPRGRWNEKLFF,TGTGCCAGCTCACCAAGGGGGCGATGGAATGAAAAACTGTTTTTT,TRBV18,.,TRBJ1-4,TRBD1
CASSLPGQGSPLHF,TGTGCCAGCAGCTTACCGGGACAGGGTTCACCCCTCCACTTT,TRBV7-8,.,TRBJ1-6,TRBD1
CATSEDSGTQYF,TGTGCCACTAGTGAAGACTCGGGTACGCAGTATTTT,TRBV24-1,few,TRBJ2-3,.
CASSPQQGEAFF,TGTGCCAGCTCACCACAACAGGGGGAAGCTTTCTTT,TRBV18,.,TRBJ1-1,TRBD1
CASRPAGQGYSPLHF,TGTGCCAGCAGGCCCGCCGGGCAGGGTTATTCACCCCTCCACTTT,TRBV27,few,TRBJ1-6,.
CASSLFTGGDYYEQYF,TGTGCCAGCAGTTTATTTACAGGGGGCGATTACTACGAGCAGTACTTC,TRBV28,few,TRBJ2-7,TRBD1
CASSLTQGARSYNSPLHF,TGTGCCAGCAGCTTGACTCAGGGGGCGCGGAGCTATAATTCACCCCTCCACTTT,TRBV5-6,few,TRBJ1-6,TRBD1
CSATGTGGETQYF,TGCAGTGCTACCGGGACAGGGGGCGAGACCCAGTACTTC,TRBV20-1,many,TRBJ2-5,TRBD1
CASSRRTGSSYEQYF,TGTGCCAGTAGTAGACGCACAGGGAGCTCCTACGAGCAGTACTTC,TRBV19,few,TRBJ2-7,.
CASSSTGGADTEAFF,TGTGCCAGCAGCTCTACAGGGGGCGCGGACACTGAAGCTTTCTTT,TRBV5-4,many,TRBJ1-1,TRBD1
CASSYSENTIYF,TGTGCCAGCAGTTACTCCGAAAACACCATATATTTT,TRBV6-6,.,TRBJ1-3,.
CASSLGGVGGHLTF,TGTGCCAGCAGCTTAGGCGGGGTAGGGGGGCACCTCACCTTC,TRBV7-8,.,TRBJ1-2,.
CASSPDENEQFF,TGCGCCAGCAGCCCCGACGAAAATGAGCAGTTCTTC,TRBV5-1,.,TRBJ2-1,.
CSVGGGGRAYEQYF,TGCAGCGTTGGGGGCGGGGGAAGGGCCTACGAGCAGTACTTC,TRBV29-1,few,TRBJ2-7,TRBD2
CASSQEGTSGRGYEQYF,TGCGCCAGCAGCCAAGAGGGGACTAGCGGGAGAGGCTACGAGCAGTACTTC,TRBV4-3,few,TRBJ2-7,TRBD2
CASSPGTVKNEKLFF,TGTGCCAGCAGCCCCGGGACAGTGAAAAATGAAAAACTGTTTTTT,TRBV9,.,TRBJ1-4,TRBD1
CASTTGTGNEQFF,TGTGCCAGCACCACCGGCACGGGCAATGAGCAGTTCTTC,TRBV12-3/TRBV12-4,many,TRBJ2-1,.
CASSLQAGMNTEAFF,TGCGCCAGCAGCTTGCAGGCAGGCATGAACACTGAAGCTTTCTTT,TRBV5-1,.,TRBJ1-1,.
CASSSPLAGSTDTQYF,TGTGCCAGCAGCTCTCCACTAGCGGGTAGCACAGATACGCAGTATTTT,TRBV13,few,TRBJ2-3,TRBD2
CASSSGAIGGTDTQYF,TGCGCCAGCAGCTCCGGAGCCATAGGGGGCACAGATACGCAGTATTTT,TRBV5-1,few,TRBJ2-3,.
CASSPGQSNTGELFF,TGCGCCAGCAGCCCAGGACAGTCGAACACCGGGGAGCTGTTTTTT,TRBV5-1,few,TRBJ2-2,.
CSAKSGTNTGELFF,TGCAGCGCCAAAAGCGGGACTAACACCGGGGAGCTGTTTTTT,TRBV29-1,few,TRBJ2-2,TRBD2
CSVDLGGLETQYF,TGCAGCGTTGATCTCGGGGGCCTGGAGACCCAGTACTTC,TRBV29-1,.,TRBJ2-5,.
CASSERDRAFHF,TGTGCCAGCAGTGAAAGGGACAGGGCCTTCCACTTT,TRBV6-1,.,TRBJ1-6,TRBD1
CASSVDSDTQYF,TGTGCCAGCAGCGTAGATTCAGATACGCAGTATTTT,TRBV9,few,TRBJ2-3,.
CSAEGLAGVVADNEQFF,TGCAGCGCAGAGGGACTAGCGGGAGTGGTAGCCGACAATGAGCAGTTCTTC,TRBV29-1,.,TRBJ2-1,TRBD2
CAIRRDSSYEQYF,TGTGCCATTAGACGGGACAGCTCCTACGAGCAGTACTTC,TRBV25-1,.,TRBJ2-7,TRBD1
CATSDLALNEQFF,TGTGCCACCAGTGATTTGGCCCTCAATGAGCAGTTCTTC,TRBV24-1,.,TRBJ2-1,.
CASSFLGGSLHEQYF,TGCGCCAGCAGCTTTTTAGGGGGCAGTTTGCACGAGCAGTACTTC,TRBV5-1,few,TRBJ2-7,TRBD1
CASSLGTSVGTIYF,TGTGCCAGCAGCTTGGGGACGTCCGTTGGCACCATATATTTT,TRBV5-6,.,TRBJ1-3,.
CASSLGVGNTEAFF,TGTGCCAGCAGTTTAGGGGTGGGGAACACTGAAGCTTTCTTT,TRBV27,.,TRBJ1-1,.
CASSRLNREAYNEQFF,TGTGCCAGCAGTCGATTAAACAGGGAAGCCTACAATGAGCAGTTCTTC,TRBV6-1,.,TRBJ2-1,.
CASRSGTGPRQPQHF,TGTGCCAGCAGGTCCGGGACAGGCCCAAGGCAGCCCCAGCATTTT,TRBV2,few,TRBJ1-5,TRBD1